The clone carrying this T cell receptor beta chain was recorded once. What it binds is not known. The length of the CDR3 is 17 residues. Between the trimmed V and J ends, which lost 5 bases and 1 base, there was a span of 20 bases. Germline CDR1 MDHEN, CDR2 SYDVKM. The data originate from a study of T cell responses to AZD1222 COVID-19 vaccine. Study conclusions and caveats: Of the AZD1222 recipients, only five to seven were seropositive at baseline. Spike-specific TCR repertoires showed rising breadth and depth after two AZD1222 doses. Without day 14 samples, only post-peak T cell repertoires were studied.

TCRdb's copy holds only in-frame clones and misses some; the assay was immunoSEQ multiplex PCR. The sample consists of about 150,000 clones, about 93% of them appearing once. Researchers grouped second doses given at about 4 or about 12 weeks into one pool. This receptor was obtained from an adult who received the AZD1222 COVID-19 vaccine. The sequences come from peripheral blood, collected 28 days after the second AZD1222 dose. The chain joins TRBV28 to TRBJ1-1; no definite D call. Here the CDR3 DNA reads TGTGCCAGCAGTCCCCTAGGGAGACCGACGAAGAACACTGAAGCTTTCTTT. Translation: CASSPLGRPTKNTEAFF.